This TCR beta chain was found in a study of blood T cell repertoires in COVID-19. About the research overall: The cDNA or gDNA used as material had been derived from T cells, B-cell-depleted T cells, or PBMCs.

Germline V gene sequence: CDR1 SQVTM, CDR2 ANQGSEA. V gave up 8 bases and J gave up 1 base, with 14 bases separating them. The CDR3 spans 13 residues. Generated by immunoSEQ multiplex PCR, the TCRdb table keeps only in-frame clones and is missing some. The sample has 150,000 to 200,000 clones; about 83% are singletons. Sequencing input: peripheral blood. This rearrangement joins TRBV29-1 to TRBJ1-1; D is perhaps TRBD1 (6 bases). The source is a human donor in a cohort sampled during active COVID-19. The CDR3 reads CSHRESRNTEAFF. CDR3 coding DNA: TGCAGCCACAGGGAATCAAGGAACACTGAAGCTTTCTTT. Full variable domain (remainder filled in from reference TRBV29-1 and TRBJ1-1): SAVISQKPSRDICQRGTSLTIQCQVDSQVTMMFWYRQQPGQSLTLIATANQGSEATYESGFVIDKFPISRPNLTFSTLTVSNMSPEDSSIYLCSHRESRNTEAFFGQGTRLTVV.